This T cell receptor beta chain came from a study of cytomegalovirus exposure and HLA in healthy donors. Broader study findings: Whilst most TCR sequences proved rare, a subset of public TCRs occurred across many donors.

This CDR3 has 13 residues. After removal of 0 bases from V and 10 bases from J, the junction contained 4 bases not matched to a gene. Per germline, CDR1 WNHNN and CDR2 SYGVQD (reference sequence). The PCR ran on 60 Vbeta and 13 Jbeta primers. The data were produced by immunoSEQ multiplex PCR, yet TCRdb's version contains in-frame clones alone and is incomplete. The sample lists 130,000 to 150,000 clones; around 75% were seen once. The table lists this clone with a few counts. The antigen is not known. The rearrangement links TRBV10-1 to TRBJ1-1, with 8 nucleotides matching TRBD1. The TCR comes from a woman aged 35 to 49 in good health and CMV-seronegative. What was sequenced was PBMCs. The CDR3 coding sequence is TGCGCCAGCAGTGAGTCGCAGGGGGCGCGAGCTTTCTTT. This translates into CASSESQGARAFF.